The clone carrying this T cell receptor (beta chain) was seen once. Its matching antigen is unknown. The authors divided CD4+ cells into CD45RA+ naive and CD45RA-negative memory subsets. This sample is drawn from a study of shared clonotypes between healthy human individuals. Whole-study findings and limits: Generally, naive subsets came out with larger estimated richness than memory subsets. Clonotypes shared by all four donors outscored non-shared clonotypes in generation probability.

In the authors' workflow: As immunoSEQ supplied junction-only sequences (without quality scores), filtering differed. Libraries were prepared by immunoSEQ multiplex PCR; TCRdb keeps only in-frame clonotypes and omits some of them. V and J calls plus clone size are reproduced from that table; the DNA served to infer D and trimming. The data contain fewer than 400,000 clones, under 80% of them singletons. This CDR3 has 16 amino acids. The V segment lost 8 bases and the J segment 3 bases; nucleotides outside the gene matches: 15. CDR1 is GTSNPN, CDR2 SVGIG, per germline (reference sequence). V usage is TRBV30 and J usage is TRBJ2-2, with TRBD2 matching 7 bases. This TCR derives from a man younger than 40 in good health. Sequenced input: memory CD4+ T cells sorted from blood. Subset meaning: CD45RA-negative fraction. The CDR3, as DNA: TGTGCCCCCCGACTTGCGGGAGAACCCCACACCGGGGAGCTGTTTTTT. Its translation: CAPRLAGEPHTGELFF. The whole variable domain, remainder taken from reference TRBV30 and TRBJ2-2, is SQTIHQWPATLVQPVGSPLSLECTVEGTSNPNLYWYRQAAGRGLQLLFYSVGIGQISSEVPQNLSASRPQDRQFILSSKKLLLSDSGFYLCAPRLAGEPHTGELFFGEGSRLTVL.